The rows below give T cell receptor beta chains drawn from one sample of a study of blood T cells in healthy people across ages. MiXCR was run by TCRdb on the 5' RACE reads, yielding one entry per CDR3 protein. The sample lists around 2 million distinct CDR3 sequences; more than 35% were seen once. Sequencing was done on a sample of blood. These receptors were collected from a human donor in good health. The conserved cysteine and the conserved F or W are not part of the CDR3 here. For some rows the clone size is stated as once, few or many, or as a class when expanded; others skip it.

size: .; V: TRBV7-9; CDR3: ASSLNQGGDTQY
size: few; V: TRBV18; CDR3: ASSPTGSLGTEAF
size: few; V: TRBV20-1; CDR3: SAIGFSYNSPLH
size: .; V: TRBV5-1; CDR3: ASSRTGGVFGTYEQY
size: .; V: TRBV5-1; CDR3: ASQTRPEKGYGYT
size: many; V: TRBV6-2/TRBV6-3; CDR3: ASSPGGVNYEQY
size: .; V: TRBV7-8; CDR3: ASSFKGTSWTDTQY
size: .; V: TRBV20-1; CDR3: SARVRRGSDEQY
size: .; V: TRBV7-2; CDR3: ASSLVVAFGTQF
size: few; V: TRBV7-9; CDR3: ASSFTRGRGYEQY
size: few; V: TRBV5-6; CDR3: ASSLPGQGAVEQF
size: .; V: TRBV7-2; CDR3: ASSPDPREGNQPQH
size: few; V: TRBV7-2; CDR3: ASRNPGTLGDTQY
size: .; V: TRBV11-2; CDR3: ASRTGLADTQY
size: .; V: TRBV28; CDR3: AGRAGGAGYT
size: few; V: TRBV3-1; CDR3: ATDPRFYVY
size: .; V: TRBV7-3; CDR3: ASSLDRGGGNEQF
size: .; V: TRBV20-1; CDR3: SASNRVTQPQH
size: few; V: TRBV20-1; CDR3: SASKTGPTEAF
size: few; V: TRBV6-1; CDR3: ASRPLSADTQY
size: few; V: TRBV12-3/TRBV12-4; CDR3: ASSFASGGQETQY
size: few; V: TRBV20-1; CDR3: SARTGSTDTQY
size: few; V: TRBV21-1; CDR3: ASTNWGFNGETQY
size: .; V: TRBV29-1; CDR3: SVASTLRDRGRGTEAF
size: few; V: TRBV2; CDR3: ASSGQEHYGYT
size: many; V: TRBV7-9; CDR3: ASSLGWVADTQY
size: .; V: TRBV7-7; CDR3: ASSPYRGCGYT
size: few; V: TRBV7-9; CDR3: ASSQTEQPQH
size: many; V: TRBV27; CDR3: ASGRSYNEQF
size: many; V: TRBV6-5; CDR3: ASSYRQGNYGYT
size: .; V: TRBV24-1; CDR3: ATQRQGDGYT
size: few; V: TRBV9; CDR3: ASSVEEGQTEAF
size: .; V: TRBV14; CDR3: ASSQDWAGTGGGYT
size: .; V: TRBV7-2; CDR3: ASSLVAGMTDTQY
size: .; V: TRBV29-1; CDR3: SAQKGTGTDTQY
size: .; V: TRBV10-3; CDR3: AISPWQGGGANVLT
size: few; V: TRBV15; CDR3: ATSSVRDFYEQY
size: few; V: TRBV20-1; CDR3: SATRRLGPLNYGYT